This T cell receptor (beta chain) comes out of a study of blood T cell repertoires in COVID-19. In the authors' methods: Estimation of nucleated cell counts was performed using reference gene primer amplification. The protocol was immunoSEQ multiplex PCR, while the TCRdb copy is restricted to in-frame clones and leaves out a portion. V, J and clone size reflect that table, while D and trimming were determined from the DNA. Among roughly 200,000 clones listed, roughly 78% were seen once. Trimming took 1 base from V and 15 from J, leaving 16 bases between them. CDR3 length: 13 amino acids. The germline CDR1 and CDR2 sequences are LGHDT and YNNKEL (reference sequence).

Material for sequencing was peripheral blood. The source of this sequence is an elderly woman with active or convalescent COVID-19. The chain uses TRBV3-1 (or the pseudogene TRBV3-2) and TRBJ2-1; D may be TRBD2 (5 bases). The CDR3 is CASSQVADQEAFF. CDR3 nucleotide sequence: TGTGCCAGCAGCCAAGTAGCAGACCAGGAGGCGTTCTTC.